What follows describes a single TCR beta chain. These data originate in a study of cytomegalovirus exposure and HLA in healthy donors. It was with 60 Vbeta and 13 Jbeta primers that the PCR ran. Sequenced by immunoSEQ multiplex PCR; TCRdb stores in-frame clones only, minus some. The sample comprises approximately 150,000 clones, approximately 72% of which are singletons, and approximately 2.3% rests with the top ten. Trimming at V came to 0 bases and at J to 7 bases, leaving 7 bases not matched to a gene. CDR3 length equals 16 residues. Germline CDR1 is SGDLS and CDR2 is YYNGEE. The rearrangement joins TRBV9 to TRBJ2-1, with 10 bases lining up with TRBD2. The receptor's source is a female donor in good health and CMV-seronegative. Sample: PBMCs. DNA for the CDR3: TGTGCCAGCAGCGTAGGGAGCGGGAGGGCCTCAAATGAGCAGTTCTTC. Translating gives CASSVGSGRASNEQFF.